This T cell receptor beta chain was retrieved from a study of cytotoxic CD8 clonotypes in ibrutinib-treated CLL. About the study: The patient breakdown showed fewer than 12 relapsed/refractory and some 16 treatment-naive cases, with some 18 IGHV unmutated. Regarding the study as a whole: Baseline clonality, above age-matched healthy donor levels, tracked circulating CD8+ T-cell counts.

The table came from immunoSEQ multiplex PCR; TCRdb's copy has only in-frame clones and leaves some out. Counted here are about 300,000 clones, approximately 76% occurring once; the ten biggest clones make up around 6%. On this clone itself: The target antigen is unknown.

The junction had 9 bases not matched to a gene; V was cut back by 3 bases and J by 9 bases. The CDR3 runs to 17 residues. From germline, CDR1 is ENHRY and CDR2 SYGVKD. This TCR derives from a human donor with chronic lymphocytic leukemia. The chain is built from TRBV10-3 and TRBJ2-1; 15 nucleotides agree with TRBD2. The sample here was PBMCs, taken at disease progression, from a patient treated with ibrutinib. The CDR3 DNA reads as TGTGCCATCAGTGATTTCACCGGGACTAGCGGGAGGACTGAGCAGTTCTTC. It is translated as CAISDFTGTSGRTEQFF.